The entry below gives a single TCR beta chain sequence along with its context. The antigen remains undetermined. Reverse transcription of all isolated RNA meant that expressed TCRB transcripts were sequenced. The table came from immunoSEQ multiplex PCR; TCRdb's copy has only in-frame clones and leaves some out. The sample has under 900,000 clones; roughly 15% are singletons. V was clipped by 3 bases and J by 5 bases; unmatched bases: 4. Germline V gene lookup returns CDR1 MGHDK and CDR2 SYGVNS. This CDR3 has 14 amino acids. The data originate from a study of beta chain features in type 1 diabetes. Study-level information: Over all samples combined, about 99,000,000 sorted cells were examined. Whole-study results and caveats: Any HLA-type effect on TCRB rearrangement remained unresolved here. Lower insertion and higher deletion counts appeared at VDJ junctions in type 1 diabetes patients. Across patients, naive, central memory and Treg TCRB repertoires exhibited apparently greater similarity than was observed across healthy donors.

This chain joins TRBV25-1 and TRBJ2-7; 10 positions match TRBD2. Input material: naive CD4+ T cells from blood. The clonotype comes from a woman aged 18 to 35 in good health. CDR3 bases: TGTGCCAGCAGTGACGCCGGACTAGCGGACGAGCAGTACTTC. Its translation is CASSDAGLADEQYF.